A single sample is the source of the 26 T cell receptor beta chains below, sequenced in a study of T-cell memory formation after mild COVID-19. TCRdb reprocessed the 5' RACE reads via MiXCR and lists one record per CDR3 protein. The repertoire holds over 500,000 distinct CDR3 sequences, roughly a sixth seen once, with about 8.6% in the top ten. The specimen was PBMCs or a T cell subset sorted from them (not recorded which). All receptors derive from an adult woman who had mild COVID-19 (a few samples of this study predate the infection). Cell type and time point are not known.

The V and J genes are TRBV5-1 and TRBJ2-5; 13 bases map to TRBD2. Germline CDR1 and CDR2: SGHRS and YFSETQ. The CDR3 sequence is 15 residues long. V shed 4 bases and J 3 bases; nucleotides not matched to a gene: 3. CDR3 nucleotides: TGCGCCAGCAGCGGCGGACTAGCGGGAGAAGAGACCCAGTACTTC. Protein sequence: CASSGGLAGEETQYF.

The genes are TRBV4-2 and TRBJ2-7, with 8 bases matching TRBD2. Germline V gene data show CDR1 as LGHNA and CDR2 as YNFKEQ. The V and J ends lost 3 bases and 3 bases, in that order; junction bases with no gene match: 4. This CDR3 is 14 amino acids long. The chain's CDR3 is CASSQSGSVYEQYF. The CDR3 DNA is TGTGCCAGCAGCCAGAGCGGGAGTGTCTACGAGCAGTACTTC.

This clonotype has only one observation. The V and J genes are TRBV4-1 and TRBJ1-2; D remains ambiguous. This CDR3 is 17 amino acids long. The germline gives CDR1 MGHRA, CDR2 YSYEKL. V was shortened by 0 bases and J by 0 bases, with 14 bases between the two germline ends. The CDR3 region has the DNA TGCGCCAGCAGCCAAGAGATTTTGGGGTCTTCTAACTATGGCTACACCTTC. The encoded protein is CASSQEILGSSNYGYTF.

This chain connects TRBV27 to TRBJ2-1; D possibly corresponds to TRBD1 (7 bases). The V end was cut by 5 bases, the J end by 13 bases, with 15 bases between. The germline gives CDR1 MNHEY, CDR2 SMNVEV (reference sequence). The CDR3 totals 12 residues. This CDR3 reads CASSPPGGYQFF. The CDR3 nucleotides are TGTGCCAGCAGTCCCCCAGGGGGGTATCAGTTCTTC.

This clonotype was observed a few times. The CDR3 spells CATSGRGTGQGRSDEQFF. The CDR3, as DNA: TGTGCCACCAGTGGGAGGGGGACCGGACAGGGCAGGTCCGATGAGCAGTTCTTC. The V and J genes are TRBV24-1 and TRBJ2-1, with 8 bases lining up with TRBD1. This CDR3 is 18 amino acids long. The germline V gene encodes CDR1 KGHDR and CDR2 SFDVKD. Trimming at V came to 5 bases and at J to 8 bases, leaving 19 bases not matched to a gene.

The chain joins TRBV2 to TRBJ2-7; tentative D call: TRBD1 (5 bases). The CDR3 totals 14 residues. V was clipped by 2 bases and J by 3 bases, with 11 bases between them. The germline CDR1 and CDR2 sequences are SNHLY and FYNNEI. CDR3 bases: TGTGCCAGCAGTGAACCCAGGGAACTCTACGAGCAGTACTTC. It encodes CASSEPRELYEQYF.

This clonotype was counted a few times. The chain joins TRBV5-1 to TRBJ2-7; 8 bases align to TRBD1. The CDR3 extends over 16 amino acids. Germline assignment: CDR1 SGHRS and CDR2 YFSETQ. V lost 1 base, J lost 0 bases, and 6 bases stayed unmatched. CDR3 region: CASSLHRQGISYEQYF. CDR3 bases: TGCGCCAGCAGCTTGCACCGACAGGGGATCTCCTACGAGCAGTACTTC. The variable domain in full, with the rest retrieved from reference TRBV5-1 and TRBJ2-7, is KAGVTQTPRYLIKTRGQQVTLSCSPISGHRSVSWYQQTPGQGLQFLFEYFSETQRNKGNFPGRFSGRQFSNSRSEMNVSTLELGDSALYLCASSLHRQGISYEQYFGPGTRLTVT.

V and J are TRBV7-6 and TRBJ1-1; TRBD1 agrees at 8 bases. J lost 3 bases, V lost 3 bases, and 6 bases had no gene match. The CDR3 loop spans 15 amino acids. Germline CDR1 SGHVS, CDR2 FNYEAQ. The CDR3 region is CASSLGTGRDTEAFF. CDR3 sequence (DNA): TGTGCCAGCAGCTTGGGGACAGGTAGGGACACTGAAGCTTTCTTT.

This clonotype was observed a few times. The gene calls are TRBV6-1 and TRBJ2-1; D is unclear. Germline V gene lookup returns CDR1 MNHNS and CDR2 SASEGT. The CDR3 loop spans 15 amino acids. Trimming removed 4 bases at V and 2 bases at J, with 12 bases between. This CDR3 reads CASSGTYDPYNEQFF. The CDR3 nucleotides are TGTGCCAGCAGTGGGACGTACGATCCCTACAATGAGCAGTTCTTC.

In this sample, this clonotype turned up many times. The rearrangement links TRBV7-3 to TRBJ2-3; possibly TRBD2 for D (5 bases). V lost 4 bases and J lost 1, with 9 bases in between. The CDR3 loop spans 14 amino acids. CDR1 is SGHTA and CDR2 is FQGTGA in the germline V gene. CDR3 region: CASSSRGGTDTQYF. As DNA, the CDR3 is TGTGCCAGCAGCTCCCGGGGTGGCACAGATACGCAGTATTTT.

The V call is TRBV12-3 or TRBV12-4, the J call TRBJ2-2; 7 bases fit TRBD1. The CDR3 extends over 17 amino acids. The V and J ends lost 6 bases and 1 base, in that order; junction bases with no gene match: 11. The CDR3 loop reads CASSHLPAGGNTGELFF. The CDR3 DNA reads TGTGCCAGCAGCCACCTTCCCGCAGGGGGGAACACCGGGGAGCTGTTTTTT.

This clonotype was seen ten or more times. V gene TRBV3-1 combines with J gene TRBJ2-3; D could derive from TRBD1 or TRBD2 (5 bases each). Trimming removed 8 bases at V and 3 bases at J, with 15 bases between. Per the germline V gene, CDR1 is LGHDT and CDR2 is YNNKEL (reference sequence). CDR3 size: 14 residues. The CDR3 sequence: CASARTGTTDTQYF. DNA of the CDR3: TGTGCCAGCGCCCGAACGGGGACGACAGATACGCAGTATTTT.

J is TRBJ2-2 and V is TRBV24-1, with D possibly TRBD1 on 6 matching bases. The germline V gene has CDR1 KGHDR and CDR2 SFDVKD. The CDR3 runs to 17 residues. The V end lost 0 bases, the J end lost 1 base, and 11 bases lay between the germline ends. CDR3 sequence: CATSDLQRTENTGELFF. As DNA, the CDR3 is TGTGCCACCAGTGATTTGCAAAGGACAGAGAACACCGGGGAGCTGTTTTTT.

The rearrangement links TRBV12-3 or TRBV12-4 to TRBJ2-5, with D unclear. The V and J ends lost 5 bases and 5 bases respectively, with 12 bases between them. The CDR3 sequence is 13 residues long. The CDR3 sequence: CASSNRVTETQYF. CDR3 bases: TGTGCCAGCAGTAACCGGGTCACGGAGACCCAGTACTTC.

The chain links TRBV29-1 to TRBJ2-5; D may match TRBD1 or TRBD2 (5 bases each). Germline V gives CDR1 SQVTM, CDR2 ANQGSEA. CDR3 length: 17 residues. Trimming took off 4 bases at V and 1 base at J, with 22 bases between the two ends. The CDR3 sequence: CSVVGPSFGALQETQYF. DNA of the CDR3: TGCAGCGTTGTCGGGCCCTCCTTCGGGGCCCTCCAAGAGACCCAGTACTTC. Looking up the rest from reference TRBV29-1 and TRBJ2-5 gives the full variable domain: SAVISQKPSRDICQRGTSLTIQCQVDSQVTMMFWYRQQPGQSLTLIATANQGSEATYESGFVIDKFPISRPNLTFSTLTVSNMSPEDSSIYLCSVVGPSFGALQETQYFGPGTRLLVL.

This clonotype came up a few times. The chain employs TRBV7-2 and TRBJ1-2; D gene ambiguous. The germline V gene has CDR1 SGHTA and CDR2 FQGNSA. The CDR3 extends over 14 amino acids. Trimming cost V 5 bases and J 7 bases, with 17 bases left between them. CDR3: CASSPGPGKVGYTF. The CDR3 DNA reads TGTGCCAGCAGCCCGGGCCCGGGGAAGGTTGGCTACACCTTC.

This clonotype was seen many times. As DNA, the CDR3 is TGTGCCAGCAGCTTGGGGACAGGGCCTGTGAACACTGAAGCTTTCTTT. Protein product: CASSLGTGPVNTEAFF. The V gene is TRBV7-9, the J gene TRBJ1-1, with TRBD1 matching 9 bases. CDR3 length: 16 amino acids. J gave up 0 bases and V 3 bases, and 5 bases lay outside the gene matches. Germline CDR1 SEHNR, CDR2 FQNEAQ (reference sequence).

This clonotype was counted between two and nine times. A read error may account for a junction end that differs from germline. The chain combines TRBV20-1 with TRBJ2-3; D ambiguous. From germline, CDR1 is DFQATT and CDR2 SNEGSKA (reference sequence). The CDR3 has 9 amino acids. CDR3 in DNA: TGCAGTGCAAGAGATACGCAGTATTTT. Protein product: CSARDTQYF.

This sequence joins TRBV3-1 and TRBJ1-5, with no clear D. The CDR3 is made up of 14 amino acids. Germline values: CDR1 LGHDT, CDR2 YNNKEL (reference sequence). Trimming took 3 bases from V and 1 from J, leaving 7 bases between them. CDR3 loop: CASSQGISNQPQHF. The DNA of the CDR3 is TGTGCCAGCAGCCAGGGGATAAGCAATCAGCCCCAGCATTTT.

This clonotype showed up just a few times. The V call is TRBV20-1, the J call TRBJ2-7, with 15 bases that match TRBD2. The germline V gene has CDR1 DFQATT and CDR2 SNEGSKA (reference sequence). V gave up 1 base and J gave up 4 bases; unmatched junction bases: 8. The CDR3 sequence is 17 residues long. In DNA form, the CDR3 reads TGCAGTGCTAGAGGCTCCGGGACTAGCGGGAGGTTTTACGAGCAGTACTTC. It encodes CSARGSGTSGRFYEQYF.

At least ten counts were recorded for this clonotype. CDR3 sequence (DNA): TGTGCCAGCAGTCCGCGGATCGGTGGTTATAGCAATCAGCCCCAGCATTTT. Translating gives CASSPRIGGYSNQPQHF. V is TRBV6-5 and J is TRBJ1-5; D gene unclear. V gave up 5 bases and J gave up 0 bases, with 17 bases separating them. The germline CDR1 and CDR2 sequences are MNHEY and SVGAGI. This CDR3 is built from 17 residues.

This clonotype was observed a few times. The J gene is TRBJ2-7, the V gene TRBV6-5; 7 nucleotides align to TRBD2. The J segment lost 2 bases and the V segment lost 0 bases, leaving 7 bases of the junction unmatched. CDR3 length: 16 amino acids. The V gene's germline CDR1 is MNHEY and CDR2 SVGAGI. CDR3 DNA sequence: TGTGCCAGCAGTTACTCACTACTAGCGAAAACCTACGAGCAGTACTTC. It encodes CASSYSLLAKTYEQYF.

This chain connects TRBV6-5 to TRBJ2-2; D call uncertain. Germline V lookup: CDR1 MNHEY, CDR2 SVGAGI. Trimming pared 2 bases from V and 4 bases from J, leaving 5 bases between. The CDR3 is 13 residues long. In nucleotides, the CDR3 is TGTGCCAGCAGTTACCCGGGCACCGGGGAGCTGTTTTTT. This sequence encodes CASSYPGTGELFF.

This clonotype was counted between two and nine times. The chain has TRBV4-2 and TRBJ2-1, with 15 bases lining up with TRBD2. V gave up 4 bases and J gave up 3 bases; unmatched junction bases: 7. The CDR3 is 18 residues long. The germline V gene encodes CDR1 LGHNA and CDR2 YNFKEQ. This CDR3 reads CASSLGTSGRIDYNEQFF. The CDR3 coding sequence is TGTGCCAGCAGCCTCGGGACTAGCGGGAGGATCGACTACAATGAGCAGTTCTTC.

This clonotype showed up just a few times. The rearrangement uses TRBV29-1 and TRBJ2-3; 8 bases map to TRBD2. CDR1 is SQVTM and CDR2 is ANQGSEA in the germline V gene. The CDR3 consists of 14 residues. J gave up 3 bases and V 4 bases, and 6 bases lay outside the gene matches. The CDR3 region has the DNA TGCAGCGTTGGACTAGCGTTGAATACAGATACGCAGTATTTT. It yields the protein CSVGLALNTDTQYF.

In its sample, this clonotype was seen a few times. V and J are TRBV24-1 and TRBJ2-1; 13 bases fit TRBD2. CDR1 is KGHDR and CDR2 is SFDVKD in the germline V gene. The CDR3 is made up of 16 amino acids. With 3 bases clipped from V and 5 bases from J, the junction kept 3 bases outside the gene matches. CDR3 amino acids: CATSDRGLAGDNEQFF. CDR3 nucleotides: TGTGCCACCAGTGATCGCGGACTAGCGGGGGACAATGAGCAGTTCTTC.